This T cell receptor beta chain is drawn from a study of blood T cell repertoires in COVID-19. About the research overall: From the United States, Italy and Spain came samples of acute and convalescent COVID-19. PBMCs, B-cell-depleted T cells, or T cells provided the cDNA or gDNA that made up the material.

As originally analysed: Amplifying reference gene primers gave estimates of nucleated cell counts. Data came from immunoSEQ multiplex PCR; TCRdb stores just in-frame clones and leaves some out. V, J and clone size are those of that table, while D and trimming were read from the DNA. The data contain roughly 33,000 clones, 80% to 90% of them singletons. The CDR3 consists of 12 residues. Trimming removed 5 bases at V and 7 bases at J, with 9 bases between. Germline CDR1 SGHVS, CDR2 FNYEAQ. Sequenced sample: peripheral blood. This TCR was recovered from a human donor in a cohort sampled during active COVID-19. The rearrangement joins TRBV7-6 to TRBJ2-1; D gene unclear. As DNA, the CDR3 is TGTGCCAGCAGCAATCTAGAGAATGAGCAGTTCTTC. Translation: CASSNLENEQFF.